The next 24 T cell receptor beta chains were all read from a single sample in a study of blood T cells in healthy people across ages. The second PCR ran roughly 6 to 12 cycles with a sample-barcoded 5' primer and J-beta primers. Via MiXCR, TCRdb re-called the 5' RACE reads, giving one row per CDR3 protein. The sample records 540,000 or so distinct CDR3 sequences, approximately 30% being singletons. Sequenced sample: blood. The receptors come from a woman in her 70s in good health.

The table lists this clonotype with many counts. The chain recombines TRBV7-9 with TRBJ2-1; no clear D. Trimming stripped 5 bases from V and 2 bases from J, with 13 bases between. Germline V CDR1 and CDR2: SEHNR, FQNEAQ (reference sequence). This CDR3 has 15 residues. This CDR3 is CASSPRGSPYNEQFF. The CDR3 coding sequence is TGTGCCAGCAGCCCCCGCGGCAGTCCCTACAATGAGCAGTTCTTC.

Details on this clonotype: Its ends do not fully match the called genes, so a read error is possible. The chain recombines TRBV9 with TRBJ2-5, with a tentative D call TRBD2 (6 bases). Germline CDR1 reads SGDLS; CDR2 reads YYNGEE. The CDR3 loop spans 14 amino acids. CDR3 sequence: CASSAGLLQETQHF. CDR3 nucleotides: TGTGCCAGCAGCGCCGGACTACTCCAAGAGACCCAGCACTTC.

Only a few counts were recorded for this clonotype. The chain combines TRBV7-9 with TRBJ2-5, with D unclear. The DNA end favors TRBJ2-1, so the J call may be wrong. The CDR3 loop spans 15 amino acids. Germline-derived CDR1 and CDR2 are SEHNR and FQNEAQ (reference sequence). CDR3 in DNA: TGTGCCAGCAGCTTAGCGGCTAGTGTTTTTAATGAGCAGTTCTTC. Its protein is CASSLAASVFNEQFF.

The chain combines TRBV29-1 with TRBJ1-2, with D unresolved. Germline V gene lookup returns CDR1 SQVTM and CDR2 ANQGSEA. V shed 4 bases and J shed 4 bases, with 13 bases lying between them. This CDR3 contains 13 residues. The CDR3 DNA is TGCAGCGTTGTATCGGGGATGGGCTATGGCTACACCTTC. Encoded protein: CSVVSGMGYGYTF.

CDR3 residues: CSARAGLALYNEQFF. CDR3 bases: TGCAGTGCTAGAGCCGGCCTAGCCCTGTACAATGAGCAGTTCTTC. V gene TRBV20-1 combines with J gene TRBJ2-1; D is possibly TRBD2 (5 bases). V lost 1 base and J lost 4, with 14 bases in between. Germline V gene data show CDR1 as DFQATT and CDR2 as SNEGSKA (reference sequence). The CDR3 extends over 15 amino acids.

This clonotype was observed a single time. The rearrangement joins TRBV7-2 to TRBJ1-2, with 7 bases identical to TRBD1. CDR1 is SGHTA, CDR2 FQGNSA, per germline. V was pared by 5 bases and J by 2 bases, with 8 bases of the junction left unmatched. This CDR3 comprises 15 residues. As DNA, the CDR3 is TGTGCCAGCAGCCCTTCGGACAGGAGGAACTATGGCTACACCTTC. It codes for CASSPSDRRNYGYTF.

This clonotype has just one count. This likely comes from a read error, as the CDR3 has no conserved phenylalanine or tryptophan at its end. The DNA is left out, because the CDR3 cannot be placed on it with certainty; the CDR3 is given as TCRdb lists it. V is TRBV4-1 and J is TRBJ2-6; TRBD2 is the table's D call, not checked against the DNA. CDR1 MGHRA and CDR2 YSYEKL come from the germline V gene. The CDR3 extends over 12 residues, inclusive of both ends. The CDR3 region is CASSQDWGTADV.

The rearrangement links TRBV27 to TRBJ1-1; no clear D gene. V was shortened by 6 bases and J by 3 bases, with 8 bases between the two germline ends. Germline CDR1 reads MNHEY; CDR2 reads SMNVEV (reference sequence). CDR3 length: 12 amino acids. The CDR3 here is CASRGLYTEAFF. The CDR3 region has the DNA TGTGCCAGCAGAGGACTATACACTGAAGCTTTCTTT.

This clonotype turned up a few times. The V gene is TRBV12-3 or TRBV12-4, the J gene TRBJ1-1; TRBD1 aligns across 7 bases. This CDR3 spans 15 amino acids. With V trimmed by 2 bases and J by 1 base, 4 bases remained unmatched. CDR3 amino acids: CASSLTGTANTEAFF. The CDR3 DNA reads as TGTGCCAGCAGTTTAACCGGGACAGCGAACACTGAAGCTTTCTTT.

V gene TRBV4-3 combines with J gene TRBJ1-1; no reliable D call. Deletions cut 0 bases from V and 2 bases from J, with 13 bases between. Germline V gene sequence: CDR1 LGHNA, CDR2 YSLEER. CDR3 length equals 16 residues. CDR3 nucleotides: TGCGCCAGCAGCCAAGACGAAAACCGAGTAAACACTGAAGCTTTCTTT. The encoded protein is CASSQDENRVNTEAFF.

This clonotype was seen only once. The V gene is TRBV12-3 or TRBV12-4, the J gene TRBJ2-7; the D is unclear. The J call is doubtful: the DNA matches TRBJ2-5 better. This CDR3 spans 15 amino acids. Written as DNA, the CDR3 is TGTGCCAGCAAAGTAGAGCTAACGGTCCAAGAGACCCAGTACTTC. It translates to CASKVELTVQETQYF.

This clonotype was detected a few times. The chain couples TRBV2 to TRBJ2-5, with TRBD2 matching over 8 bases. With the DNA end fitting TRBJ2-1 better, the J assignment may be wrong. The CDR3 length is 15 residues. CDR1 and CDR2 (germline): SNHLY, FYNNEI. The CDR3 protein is CASSVLAGPYNEQFF. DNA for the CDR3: TGTGCCAGCAGCGTATTAGCGGGACCTTACAATGAGCAGTTCTTC.

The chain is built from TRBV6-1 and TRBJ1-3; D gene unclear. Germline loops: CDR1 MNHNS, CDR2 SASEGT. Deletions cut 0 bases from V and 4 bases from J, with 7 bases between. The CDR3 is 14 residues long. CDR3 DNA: TGTGCCAGCAGTGAAGCGCTTTGGGGAAACACCATATATTTT. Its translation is CASSEALWGNTIYF.

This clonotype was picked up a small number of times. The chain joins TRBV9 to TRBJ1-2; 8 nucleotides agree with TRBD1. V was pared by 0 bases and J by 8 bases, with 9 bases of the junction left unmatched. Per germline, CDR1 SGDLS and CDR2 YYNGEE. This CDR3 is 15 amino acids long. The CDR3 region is CASSVDTGTGEGYTF. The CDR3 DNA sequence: TGTGCCAGCAGCGTAGATACCGGGACAGGCGAAGGCTACACCTTC.

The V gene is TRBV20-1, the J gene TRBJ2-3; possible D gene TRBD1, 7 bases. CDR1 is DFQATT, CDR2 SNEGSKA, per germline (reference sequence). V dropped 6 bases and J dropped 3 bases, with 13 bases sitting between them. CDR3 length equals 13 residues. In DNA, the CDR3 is TGCAGTGCCGGGGGACAGAATACAGATACGCAGTATTTT. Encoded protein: CSAGGQNTDTQYF.

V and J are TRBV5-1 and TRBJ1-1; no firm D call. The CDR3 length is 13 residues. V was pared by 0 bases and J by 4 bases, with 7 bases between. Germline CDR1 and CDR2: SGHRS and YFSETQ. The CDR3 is CASSLVGPTEAFF. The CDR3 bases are TGCGCCAGCAGCTTGGTGGGTCCCACTGAAGCTTTCTTT. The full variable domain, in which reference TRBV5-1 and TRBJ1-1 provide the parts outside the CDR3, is KAGVTQTPRYLIKTRGQQVTLSCSPISGHRSVSWYQQTPGQGLQFLFEYFSETQRNKGNFPGRFSGRQFSNSRSEMNVSTLELGDSALYLCASSLVGPTEAFFGQGTRLTVV.

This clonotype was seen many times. CDR3 nucleotide sequence: TGCAGTGCTCGCACCCCGGGACTAGCGGACAATGAGCAGTTCTTC. Translation: CSARTPGLADNEQFF. V gene TRBV20-1 combines with J gene TRBJ2-1, with 11 bases matching TRBD2. The CDR3 covers 15 residues. The V and J ends lost 5 bases and 5 bases, in that order; junction bases with no gene match: 8. CDR1 is DFQATT, CDR2 SNEGSKA, per germline (reference sequence).

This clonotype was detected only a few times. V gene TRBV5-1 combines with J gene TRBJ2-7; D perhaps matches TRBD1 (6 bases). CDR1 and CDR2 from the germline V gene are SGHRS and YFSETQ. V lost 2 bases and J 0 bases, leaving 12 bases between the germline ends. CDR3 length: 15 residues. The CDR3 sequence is CASSFLGRGSYEQYF. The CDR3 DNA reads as TGCGCCAGCAGCTTTTTGGGCAGGGGCTCCTACGAGCAGTACTTC.

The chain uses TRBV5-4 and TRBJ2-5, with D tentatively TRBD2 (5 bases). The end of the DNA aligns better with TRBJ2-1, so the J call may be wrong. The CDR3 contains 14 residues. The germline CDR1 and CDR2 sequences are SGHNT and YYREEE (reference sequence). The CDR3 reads CASSLTWASPEQFF. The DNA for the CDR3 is TGTGCCAGCAGCCTCACTTGGGCTAGCCCTGAGCAGTTCTTC.

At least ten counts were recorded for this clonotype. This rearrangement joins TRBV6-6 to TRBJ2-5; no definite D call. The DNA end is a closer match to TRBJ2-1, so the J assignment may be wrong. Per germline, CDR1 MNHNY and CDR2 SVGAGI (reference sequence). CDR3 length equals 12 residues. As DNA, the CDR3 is TGTGCCAGCAGTCCGGTGGCCAATGAGCAGTTCTTC. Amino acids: CASSPVANEQFF.

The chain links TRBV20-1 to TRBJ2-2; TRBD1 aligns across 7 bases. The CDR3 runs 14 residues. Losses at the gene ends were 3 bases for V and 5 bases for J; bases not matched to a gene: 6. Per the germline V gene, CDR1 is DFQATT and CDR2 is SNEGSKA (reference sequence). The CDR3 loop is CSASFSTGTGELFF. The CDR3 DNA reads TGCAGTGCTAGTTTCTCGACAGGGACCGGGGAGCTGTTTTTT.

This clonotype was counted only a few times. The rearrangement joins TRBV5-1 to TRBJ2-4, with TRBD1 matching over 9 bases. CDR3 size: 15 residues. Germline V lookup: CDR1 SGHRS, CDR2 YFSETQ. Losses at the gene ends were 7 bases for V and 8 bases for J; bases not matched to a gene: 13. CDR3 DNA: TGCGCCAGCGGCCCCTCCATACAGGGGGCGGACATTCAGTACTTC. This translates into CASGPSIQGADIQYF. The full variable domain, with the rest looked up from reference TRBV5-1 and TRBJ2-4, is KAGVTQTPRYLIKTRGQQVTLSCSPISGHRSVSWYQQTPGQGLQFLFEYFSETQRNKGNFPGRFSGRQFSNSRSEMNVSTLELGDSALYLCASGPSIQGADIQYFGAGTRLSVL.

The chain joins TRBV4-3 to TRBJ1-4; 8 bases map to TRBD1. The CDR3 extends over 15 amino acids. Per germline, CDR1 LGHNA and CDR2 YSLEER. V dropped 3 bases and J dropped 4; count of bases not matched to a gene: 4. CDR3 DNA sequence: TGCGCCAGCAGCCATGGGGACAGGTTTAATGAAAAACTGTTTTTT. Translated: CASSHGDRFNEKLFF.

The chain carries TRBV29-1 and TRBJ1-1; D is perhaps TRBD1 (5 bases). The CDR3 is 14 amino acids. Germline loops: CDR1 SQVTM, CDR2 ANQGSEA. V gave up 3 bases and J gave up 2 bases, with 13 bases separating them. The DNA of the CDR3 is TGCAGCGTTGAGACCGGGACGGACAACACTGAAGCTTTCTTT. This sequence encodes CSVETGTDNTEAFF.